This T cell receptor (beta chain) was recorded in a study of shared clonotypes between healthy human individuals. Whole-study results and caveats: Generation probabilities were higher for clonotypes shared across all four sorted-subset donors than for unshared ones. Naive CD4 clonotypes were shared across a handful of donors at about 5.3%.

Naive CD8 populations comprised CD45RO-negative cells positively selected for CCR7, excluding terminally differentiated effector memory CD45RA+ cells. Every immunoSEQ plate was one replicate of a subset's evenly spread DNA. Sequencing used immunoSEQ multiplex PCR; TCRdb keeps in-frame clones, though not all of them. The repertoire consists of millions of clones, with about 95% occurring once and the leading ten covering around 1.1%. Comment on this clone: The antigen remains undetermined. Other nucleotide sequences from this sample produce the same CDR3.

CDR3 length: 14 residues. Germline CDR1 reads MNHEY; CDR2 reads SMNVEV (reference sequence). Between the trimmed V and J ends, which lost 1 base and 6 bases, there was a span of 9 bases. The specimen sequenced was naive CD8+ T cells sorted from blood. The genes are TRBV27 and TRBJ2-2, with a possible D match to TRBD1 (6 bases). The source is a man aged 18 to 30 in good health. The CDR3 spells CASSLLGGSGELFF. The CDR3 DNA reads as TGTGCCAGCAGTTTATTAGGGGGATCCGGGGAGCTGTTTTTT.